Presented here are 9 T cell receptor beta chains from one specimen sequenced in a study of T cells in women clearing cervical HPV infection. TCRdb keeps only in-frame clones here, not all; method: immunoSEQ multiplex PCR. The repertoire shows tens of thousands of clones; the top ten hold approximately 5.2%. The specimen was blood buffy coat. The source is a woman between 18 and 70 years old with a cervical HPV16 infection that either progressed to CIN3+ or cleared (not recorded which).

A remark on this clone: The missing CDR3 end, 3 residues past where the read stops, is filled in from the germline J gene. The chain links TRBV20-1 to TRBJ2-7, with 7 bases identical to TRBD2. This CDR3 is built from 12 residues. Germline V CDR1 and CDR2: DFQATT, SNEGSKA (reference sequence). With 6 bases clipped from V and 2 bases from J, the junction kept 4 bases outside the gene matches. The CDR3 DNA, read in part, is TGCAGTGCCCCAGGACTAGCCTACGAG. It is translated as CSAPGLAYE. The complete CDR3 protein is CSAPGLAYEQYF.

As regards this clone: The sequenced fragment ends 3 residues before the CDR3 boundary, so the rest is inferred from the germline J gene. The chain is built from TRBV20-1 and TRBJ2-7; the D is unclear. The CDR3 is 12 amino acids. Germline values: CDR1 DFQATT, CDR2 SNEGSKA (reference sequence). The germline V and J ends were trimmed by 6 bases and 3 bases, with 12 bases remaining between them. CDR3 amino acids: CSAMQVSYEQYF. The sequenced CDR3 bases are TGCAGTGCCATGCAGGTTAGCTACGAG.

Concerning this clone itself: The CDR3 extends 3 residues past the end of the read, so its final part is completed from the germline J gene. J is TRBJ1-3 and V is TRBV10-3, with TRBD1 matching 11 bases. Germline CDR1 is ENHRY and CDR2 is SYGVKD. The V gene end was trimmed by 2 bases and the J gene end by 2 bases; junction bases not matched to a gene: 14. CDR3 length: 20 amino acids. CDR3 loop: CAISEKRDRGFFFPGNTIYF. The DNA read from the CDR3 is TGTGCCATCAGTGAGAAGCGGGACAGGGGGTTCTTTTTTCCTGGAAACACC.

Regarding this clone: The missing CDR3 end, 3 residues past where the read stops, is filled in from the germline J gene. The gene calls are TRBV7-8 and TRBJ2-4; possibly TRBD1 for D (6 bases). Germline-derived CDR1 and CDR2 are SGHVS and FQNEAQ. The CDR3 has 14 residues. The CDR3 loop is CASSYERGFYGQYF. The CDR3 DNA, read in part, is TGTGCCAGCAGCTACGAAAGGGGGTTCTATGGT.

As to this clone: At one end, the junction sequence differs from germline, possibly due to a read error. Coverage ceases 3 residues before the CDR3 finishes, and the germline J gene fills in the end. The chain couples TRBV10-2 to TRBJ1-5, with D possibly being TRBD1 (5 bases). Per germline, CDR1 WSHSY and CDR2 SAAADI. The CDR3 is 14 amino acids. CDR3 in amino acids: CVSSEYSGWQPQHF. The sequenced CDR3 bases are TGCGTCAGCAGTGAGTATTCAGGGTGGCAGCCC.

A note on this clone: The read finishes 3 residues shy of the CDR3 end, and the germline J gene is used to complete it. The V gene is TRBV7-9, the J gene TRBJ1-1, with D hard to call. The CDR3 covers 13 residues. Trimming stripped 3 bases from V and 0 bases from J, with 5 bases between. CDR1 is SEHNR and CDR2 is FQNEAQ in the germline V gene (reference sequence). The covered CDR3 bases are TGTGCCAGCAGCTTTTCAGTGAACACTGAA. Translated, it gives CASSFSVNTE. The entire CDR3 protein reads CASSFSVNTEAFF.

On this clone: The CDR3 end is not reached by the read, which stops 3 residues before it; the germline J gene fills it in. V is TRBV20-1 and J is TRBJ2-3, with TRBD2 matching 10 bases. CDR3 length: 16 amino acids. CDR1 and CDR2 (germline): DFQATT, SNEGSKA (reference sequence). The junction had 7 bases not matched to a gene; V was cut back by 1 base and J by 3 bases. The CDR3 spells CSARGSSGGGTDTQYF. CDR3 DNA (partial): TGCAGTGCTAGAGGCTCCAGCGGGGGGGGAACAGATACG.

Points on this clone: Read data end 3 residues before the CDR3 end; the end is taken from the germline J gene. The V call is TRBV7-3, the J call TRBJ2-1; the D gene is possibly TRBD1 (8 bases). Germline CDR1 reads SGHTA; CDR2 reads FQGTGA. The CDR3 spans 14 residues. V was pared by 2 bases and J by 7 bases, with 12 bases between. Incomplete CDR3 DNA: TGTGCCAGCAGCTTAGTACAGGGGGGGAATGAG. Residues: CASSLVQGGNE. The CDR3 in its entirety is CASSLVQGGNEQFF. Together with reference TRBV7-3 and TRBJ2-1, the CDR3 gives the full variable domain: GAGVSQTPSNKVTEKGKYVELRCDPISGHTALYWYRQSLGQGPEFLIYFQGTGAADDSGLPNDRFFAVRPEGSVSTLKIQRTERGDSAVYLCASSLVQGGNEQFFGPGTRLTVL.

About this clone: Its ends do not fully match the called genes, so a read error is possible. The read stops 3 residues short of the end of the CDR3; the missing end is completed from the germline J gene. The V gene is TRBV4-2, the J gene TRBJ2-1, with TRBD2 matching 7 bases. Germline V lookup: CDR1 LGHNA, CDR2 YNFKEQ. The CDR3 loop spans 16 amino acids. The CDR3 region is CASSQDLAGAYNEQFF. Partial CDR3 DNA: TGCGCCAGCAGCCAAGATCTTGCGGGGGCCTACAATGAG.